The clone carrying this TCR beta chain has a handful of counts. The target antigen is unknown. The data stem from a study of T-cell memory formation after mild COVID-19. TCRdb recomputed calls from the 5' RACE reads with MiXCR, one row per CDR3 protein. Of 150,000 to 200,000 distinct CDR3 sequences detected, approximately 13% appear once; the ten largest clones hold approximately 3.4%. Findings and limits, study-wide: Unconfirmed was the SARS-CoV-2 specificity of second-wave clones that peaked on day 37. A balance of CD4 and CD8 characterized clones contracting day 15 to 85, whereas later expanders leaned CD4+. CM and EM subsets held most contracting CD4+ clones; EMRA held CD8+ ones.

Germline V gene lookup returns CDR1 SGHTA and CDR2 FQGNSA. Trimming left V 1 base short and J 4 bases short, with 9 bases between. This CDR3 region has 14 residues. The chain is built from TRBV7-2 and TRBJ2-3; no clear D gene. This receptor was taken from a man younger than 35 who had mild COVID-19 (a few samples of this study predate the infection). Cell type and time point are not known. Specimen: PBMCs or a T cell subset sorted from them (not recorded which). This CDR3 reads CASSLGPFSDTQYF. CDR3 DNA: TGTGCCAGCAGCTTAGGTCCATTCTCAGATACGCAGTATTTT.